The sequence of this T cell receptor (beta chain) was determined in a study of T cell repertoires in cytomegalovirus infection. Overall study results and limits: Dominating the ex vivo response were HLA-C-restricted CMV-specific TCR beta clonotypes.

There are 14 residues in the CDR3. Germline V CDR1 and CDR2: DFQATT, SNEGSKA (reference sequence). Trimming removed 1 base from V and 2 bases from J, with 10 bases in between. TCRdb analysed the reads with MiXCR anew, one entry per CDR3 protein. The sample comprises fewer than 1,000,000 distinct CDR3 sequences, roughly 30% of which are singletons, and about an eighth rests with the top ten. Concerning this clonotype itself: The antigen is not known.

This TCR derives from a human donor in good health (CMV status not recorded). Some clones in this sample may be carry-over from other donors' samples. The chain has TRBV20-1 and TRBJ2-3, with D maybe TRBD1 (5 bases). Sequences were derived from cultured CD8+ T cells from PBMCs, sampled from culture after CMV antigen stimulation. The CDR3 protein is CSARVGANTDTQYF. The CDR3, as DNA: TGCAGTGCTAGAGTAGGGGCCAACACAGATACGCAGTATTTT.